One and the same sample provided the 32 T cell receptor beta chains below, sequenced in a study of T cell repertoires in cytomegalovirus infection. Each CDR3 protein is one row after TCRdb ran MiXCR on the reads. Of 200,000 or so distinct CDR3 sequences in the sample, about 39% were seen once. No antigen has been identified for these receptors. This specimen was CD8+ T cells from cultured PBMCs, taken from culture after CMV antigen stimulation. All receptors come from a human donor in good health (CMV status not recorded). Some clones in this sample may be carry-over from other donors' samples.

The CDR3 here is CASSRQGGQPQHF. The CDR3, as DNA: TGTGCCAGCAGTAGGCAGGGCGGTCAGCCCCAGCATTTT. J is TRBJ1-5 and V is TRBV6-2 or TRBV6-3; D is possibly TRBD1 (5 bases). V was trimmed by 5 bases and J by 6 bases, leaving 11 bases between them. Germline lookup yields CDR1 MNHEY and CDR2 SVGEGT. This CDR3 is 13 amino acids long.

V usage is TRBV6-8 and J usage is TRBJ1-1; tentative D call: TRBD1 (5 bases). The CDR3 has 14 amino acids. Germline CDR1 reads MNHGY; CDR2 reads SAAAGT. V shed 5 bases and J shed 1 base, with 11 bases lying between them. For the CDR3, the DNA is TGTGCCAGCAGTAAGGACACTGGGAACACTGAAGCTTTCTTT. Its protein is CASSKDTGNTEAFF.

The chain uses TRBV9 and TRBJ2-3; 12 bases agree with TRBD2. The V gene end was trimmed by 4 bases and the J gene end by 4 bases; junction bases not matched to a gene: 7. Germline CDR1 and CDR2: SGDLS and YYNGEE. The length of the CDR3 is 16 residues. CDR3 DNA sequence: TGTGCCAGCAGCCACAGACTAGCGGGGGCCTCAGATACGCAGTATTTT. The encoded protein is CASSHRLAGASDTQYF.

The rearrangement links TRBV11-2 to TRBJ2-1; 8 bases align to TRBD2. The CDR3 covers 16 residues. After removal of 0 bases from V and 9 bases from J, the junction contained 10 bases not matched to a gene. The germline CDR1 and CDR2 sequences are SGHAT and FQNNGV. In nucleotides, the CDR3 is TGTGCCAGCAGCTTAGAGGTGGCGGGGACTAGGAGTGAGCAGTTCTTC. Translated, it gives CASSLEVAGTRSEQFF.

This clonotype occurred a few times. The chain employs TRBV12-3 or TRBV12-4 and TRBJ1-6; 8 bases fit TRBD1. V was pared by 5 bases and J by 4 bases, with 16 bases of the junction left unmatched. The CDR3 has 19 amino acids. The chain's CDR3 is CASSRTNDRGRGYNSPLHF. In nucleotides, the CDR3 is TGTGCCAGCAGTCGAACCAACGACAGGGGAAGGGGATATAATTCACCCCTCCACTTT.

This clonotype was seen only a few times. V and J are TRBV7-6 and TRBJ2-7; no firm D call. The CDR3 totals 14 residues. From germline, CDR1 is SGHVS and CDR2 FNYEAQ. Trimming cost V 4 bases and J 3 bases, with 13 bases left between them. This CDR3 reads CASSYSRGVYEQYF. DNA of the CDR3: TGTGCCAGCAGCTATAGTCGCGGCGTCTACGAGCAGTACTTC.

This clonotype was observed a handful of times. This sequence joins TRBV19 and TRBJ1-1; 10 bases are a match to TRBD1. V shed 10 bases and J 7 bases; nucleotides not matched to a gene: 15. Germline CDR1 LNHDA, CDR2 SQIVND (reference sequence). The CDR3 has 15 amino acids. Written as DNA, the CDR3 is TGTGCCACTCTCAAGGGGACAGGGGTATACGGTGAAGCTTTCTTT. Protein product: CATLKGTGVYGEAFF.

V gene TRBV18 combines with J gene TRBJ2-2, with D perhaps TRBD1 (6 bases). Trimming removed 3 bases from V and 7 bases from J, with 12 bases in between. The CDR3 sequence is 14 residues long. Germline CDR1 reads KGHSH; CDR2 reads LQKENI. The CDR3 spells CASSPSGAHGELFF. The CDR3 DNA is TGTGCCAGCTCACCTTCAGGGGCCCACGGGGAGCTGTTTTTT.

The chain combines TRBV9 with TRBJ2-7; D might be TRBD1 (5 bases). Per germline, CDR1 SGDLS and CDR2 YYNGEE. CDR3 size: 15 residues. V was clipped by 0 bases and J by 0 bases, with 10 bases between them. CDR3 residues: CASSVAQGFSYEQYF. In nucleotides, the CDR3 is TGTGCCAGCAGCGTAGCCCAGGGATTCTCCTACGAGCAGTACTTC.

The CDR3 DNA reads TGTGCCACCAGTGATCGCTCGACTTATGGCTACACCTTC. Protein sequence: CATSDRSTYGYTF. This sequence joins TRBV24-1 and TRBJ1-2; D is unclear. The germline V gene encodes CDR1 KGHDR and CDR2 SFDVKD. V was cut by 3 bases and J by 5 bases, with 9 bases left in between. The CDR3 runs to 13 residues.

V usage is TRBV7-3 and J usage is TRBJ1-1; D is undetermined. CDR3 length: 13 residues. The germline V and J ends were trimmed by 6 bases and 0 bases, with 8 bases remaining between them. Germline CDR1 and CDR2: SGHTA and FQGTGA. CDR3 region: CASRIGLNTEAFF. DNA for the CDR3: TGTGCCAGCAGAATAGGGTTGAACACTGAAGCTTTCTTT.

This clonotype was counted between two and nine times. The chain uses TRBV19 and TRBJ2-1; the match to TRBD2 covers 9 bases. V dropped 6 bases and J dropped 4; count of bases not matched to a gene: 4. Germline CDR1 is LNHDA and CDR2 is SQIVND (reference sequence). The CDR3 totals 14 residues. The CDR3 DNA reads TGTGCCAGTAGGAAGCGGGGGGCTTACAATGAGCAGTTCTTC. This translates into CASRKRGAYNEQFF. Full variable domain (rest looked up from reference TRBV19 and TRBJ2-1): DGGITQSPKYLFRKEGQNVTLSCEQNLNHDAMYWYRQDPGQGLRLIYYSQIVNDFQKGDIAEGYSVSREKKESFPLTVTSAQKNPTAFYLCASRKRGAYNEQFFGPGTRLTVL.

The J gene is TRBJ1-5, the V gene TRBV7-9; D call uncertain. From germline, CDR1 is SEHNR and CDR2 FQNEAQ (reference sequence). CDR3 length equals 14 residues. V dropped 1 base and J dropped 6 bases, with 10 bases sitting between them. In DNA form, the CDR3 reads TGTGCCAGCAGCTTAGTGGGCGGCCCTCAGCCCCAGCATTTT. This translates into CASSLVGGPQPQHF.

Ten or more counts support this clonotype. The V and J genes are TRBV27 and TRBJ2-6; 7 nucleotides line up with TRBD1. The CDR3 sequence is 17 residues long. The junction had 10 bases not matched to a gene; V was cut back by 6 bases and J by 2 bases. CDR1 is MNHEY and CDR2 is SMNVEV in the germline V gene (reference sequence). The DNA for the CDR3 is TGTGCCAGCAGCTCGTGGGACAGCGCCCCTGGGGCCAACGTCCTGACTTTC. It yields the protein CASSSWDSAPGANVLTF. Together with reference TRBV27 and TRBJ2-6, the CDR3 gives the full variable domain: EAQVTQNPRYLITVTGKKLTVTCSQNMNHEYMSWYRQDPGLGLRQIYYSMNVEVTDKGDVPEGYKVSRKEKRNFPLILESPSPNQTSLYFCASSSWDSAPGANVLTFGAGSRLTVL.

This clonotype has just a few counts. This chain joins TRBV7-8 and TRBJ2-1; 10 nucleotides agree with TRBD2. CDR3 size: 15 residues. Trimming at V came to 6 bases and at J to 3 bases, leaving 5 bases not matched to a gene. Germline CDR1 and CDR2: SGHVS and FQNEAQ. In DNA form, the CDR3 reads TGTGCCAGCAGTCCCAGCGGGGGGGTCTACAATGAGCAGTTCTTC. Amino acids: CASSPSGGVYNEQFF.

The chain uses TRBV6-9 and TRBJ2-1; 8 bases match TRBD2. This CDR3 is built from 16 residues. From germline, CDR1 is MNHGY and CDR2 SVAAGI. The V gene end was trimmed by 1 base and the J gene end by 3 bases; junction bases not matched to a gene: 5. The CDR3 sequence is CASSYLAGSSYNEQFF. The CDR3 coding sequence is TGTGCCAGCAGTTATTTAGCGGGATCTAGCTACAATGAGCAGTTCTTC.

This clonotype appeared a few times. The chain couples TRBV11-2 to TRBJ2-3; 8 bases align to TRBD2. The germline gives CDR1 SGHAT, CDR2 FQNNGV. J was trimmed by 2 bases and V by 3 bases; bases with no gene match: 4. The CDR3 runs 15 residues. CDR3 bases: TGTGCCAGCAGCTTGACGGGGGGGCTCACAGATACGCAGTATTTT. Amino acids: CASSLTGGLTDTQYF.

The V gene is TRBV10-3, the J gene TRBJ2-3; TRBD2 matches at 7 bases. V shed 6 bases and J 0 bases; nucleotides not matched to a gene: 3. Germline values: CDR1 ENHRY, CDR2 SYGVKD. CDR3 length: 14 residues. The CDR3 region is CAIRSGGSTDTQYF. Here the CDR3 DNA reads TGTGCCATCAGGTCGGGAGGTAGCACAGATACGCAGTATTTT.

The DNA for the CDR3 is TGTGCCAGCAGTTTCGGCGGGACAGAAGCCTACGAGCAGTACTTC. Translation: CASSFGGTEAYEQYF. The chain is built from TRBV28 and TRBJ2-7; D might be TRBD1 (7 bases). CDR1 and CDR2 (germline): MDHEN, SYDVKM. The CDR3 runs 15 residues. V lost 3 bases and J lost 2, with 14 bases in between.

The rearrangement uses TRBV10-3 and TRBJ2-3, with 8 bases that match TRBD2. CDR1 and CDR2 from the germline V gene are ENHRY and SYGVKD. V was clipped by 10 bases and J by 0 bases; unmatched bases: 15. This CDR3 contains 17 residues. The CDR3 nucleotides are TGTGCCACGGAGGGGCTAGCGGGCGGCTCAAGCACAGATACGCAGTATTTT. Protein sequence: CATEGLAGGSSTDTQYF.

Comment on this clonotype: Relative to the germline gene, one junction end is altered; a read error may explain this. This chain joins TRBV28 and TRBJ2-6, with D maybe TRBD1 (5 bases). This CDR3 is built from 16 residues. The V gene's germline CDR1 is MDHEN and CDR2 SYDVKM. The CDR3 nucleotides read TGTGCAAGCAGTTTCACAGATCCCTCTGGGGCCAACGTCATGACTTTC. Translating gives CASSFTDPSGANVMTF.

The rearrangement joins TRBV11-2 to TRBJ2-2, with unresolved D. The germline gives CDR1 SGHAT, CDR2 FQNNGV. CDR3 size: 15 residues. V lost 7 bases and J lost 3, with 15 bases in between. DNA of the CDR3: TGTGCCAGCACCCTCGTTGGGCCACACACCGGGGAGCTGTTTTTT. This gives the protein CASTLVGPHTGELFF.

In this sample, this clonotype turned up many times. V gene TRBV7-6 combines with J gene TRBJ1-1; D call uncertain. V gave up 1 base and J gave up 1 base, with 7 bases separating them. This CDR3 comprises 14 residues. The germline gives CDR1 SGHVS, CDR2 FNYEAQ. The DNA for the CDR3 is TGTGCCAGCAGCTTAGGTGGAGAGAACACTGAAGCTTTCTTT. Translated, it gives CASSLGGENTEAFF.

The V call is TRBV2, the J call TRBJ2-3; D is uncertain. The CDR3 loop spans 13 amino acids. The germline V gene has CDR1 SNHLY and CDR2 FYNNEI. V lost 2 bases and J 1 base, leaving 4 bases between the germline ends. CDR3 sequence: CASSETGTDTQYF. CDR3 nucleotides: TGTGCCAGCAGTGAAACAGGCACAGATACGCAGTATTTT.

This clonotype was counted a few times. V usage is TRBV5-4 and J usage is TRBJ2-5; 8 bases match TRBD2. Per germline, CDR1 SGHNT and CDR2 YYREEE (reference sequence). This CDR3 is 16 amino acids long. V was clipped by 4 bases and J by 2 bases; unmatched bases: 10. As DNA, the CDR3 is TGTGCCAGCAGCCTCGCGGGACTAGAGTATCAAGAGACCCAGTACTTC. This codes for CASSLAGLEYQETQYF. The whole variable domain, remainder taken from reference TRBV5-4 and TRBJ2-5, is ETGVTQSPTHLIKTRGQQVTLRCSSQSGHNTVSWYQQALGQGPQFIFQYYREEENGRGNFPPRFSGLQFPNYSSELNVNALELDDSALYLCASSLAGLEYQETQYFGPGTRLLVL.

The genes are TRBV9 and TRBJ2-3; D perhaps matches TRBD2 (6 bases). This CDR3 comprises 14 residues. The germline CDR1 and CDR2 sequences are SGDLS and YYNGEE. V was clipped by 3 bases and J by 3 bases, with 11 bases between them. CDR3 in amino acids: CASSDGSGTDTQYF. Written as DNA, the CDR3 is TGTGCCAGCAGCGACGGGAGCGGGACAGATACGCAGTATTTT.

The chain carries TRBV5-4 and TRBJ2-2; 7 positions match TRBD2. The CDR3 covers 15 residues. Germline V lookup: CDR1 SGHNT, CDR2 YYREEE (reference sequence). Trimming at V came to 10 bases and at J to 5 bases, leaving 14 bases not matched to a gene. The CDR3 sequence: CASNPRGDGTGELFF. The CDR3 DNA is TGTGCCTCTAACCCACGGGGGGACGGTACCGGGGAGCTGTTTTTT.

This clonotype was seen a few times. The chain recombines TRBV14 with TRBJ2-7; a possible D gene is TRBD1 (6 bases). Germline V gives CDR1 SGHDN, CDR2 FVKESK. Between the trimmed V and J ends, which lost 4 bases and 2 bases, there was a span of 21 bases. The CDR3 totals 17 residues. The CDR3 here is CASSPLRTSDRPYEQYF. The CDR3 DNA follows: TGTGCCAGCAGCCCGCTAAGAACCTCTGACAGGCCCTACGAGCAGTACTTC.

This clonotype was observed at least ten times. Here the CDR3 reads CASSLLAAGNEQFF. The CDR3 DNA follows: TGTGCCAGCAGCTTGCTAGCGGCCGGGAATGAGCAGTTCTTC. This chain connects TRBV7-2 to TRBJ2-1, with 7 bases aligning to TRBD2. V was clipped by 3 bases and J by 7 bases; unmatched bases: 6. The CDR3 sequence is 14 residues long. The germline gives CDR1 SGHTA, CDR2 FQGNSA. Full variable domain (missing parts from reference TRBV7-2 and TRBJ2-1): GAGVSQSPSNKVTEKGKDVELRCDPISGHTALYWYRQSLGQGLEFLIYFQGNSAPDKSGLPSDRFSAERTGGSVSTLTIQRTQQEDSAVYLCASSLLAAGNEQFFGPGTRLTVL.

The chain is built from TRBV11-2 and TRBJ1-3; TRBD1 is a possible D gene (6 bases). The length of the CDR3 is 14 residues. In germline, CDR1 is SGHAT, CDR2 FQNNGV. V was pared by 9 bases and J by 4 bases, with 16 bases between. The CDR3, as DNA: TGTGCCAGTAACAGGGTCCCTACCGGAAACACCATATATTTT. Protein product: CASNRVPTGNTIYF.

In the case of this clonotype: This sequence may be a read error, since a much larger clone differs from it by one base. The rearrangement uses TRBV19 and TRBJ2-2; 10 nucleotides agree with TRBD2. V shed 8 bases and J 7 bases; nucleotides not matched to a gene: 13. The CDR3 runs 16 residues. Germline V gene data show CDR1 as LNHDA and CDR2 as SQIVND (reference sequence). Here the CDR3 DNA reads TGTGCCAGTGCTGGGGCTAGCGGGGGTTACATCGGGGAGCTGTTTTTT. This sequence encodes CASAGASGGYIGELFF.

J is TRBJ2-7 and V is TRBV7-8, with TRBD2 matching over 8 bases. V lost 5 bases, J lost 2 bases, and 11 bases stayed unmatched. The CDR3 extends over 16 amino acids. Germline assignment: CDR1 SGHVS and CDR2 FQNEAQ. The CDR3 loop is CASSPPWTSQTYEQYF. The CDR3 nucleotides read TGTGCCAGCAGCCCCCCATGGACTAGCCAGACCTACGAGCAGTACTTC. Supplemented by reference TRBV7-8 and TRBJ2-7, the full variable domain reads GAGVSQSPRYKVAKRGQDVALRCDPISGHVSLFWYQQALGQGPEFLTYFQNEAQLDKSGLPSDRFFAERPEGSVSTLKIQRTQQEDSAVYLCASSPPWTSQTYEQYFGPGTRLTVT.